These 25 T cell receptor beta chains originate from one sample sequenced in a study of blood T cell repertoires in COVID-19. Profiled with immunoSEQ multiplex PCR; TCRdb holds only in-frame clones, not every one. The table shows roughly 410,000 clones, with around 87% occurring only once. The sequenced material came from peripheral blood. These receptors all come from a woman between 55 and 75 years old with COVID-19, enrolled during active disease.

This chain connects TRBV28 to TRBJ1-1, with 7 positions matching TRBD1. Trimming took 6 bases from V and 1 from J; bases not matched to a gene: 5. This CDR3 has 14 residues. The germline V gene encodes CDR1 MDHEN and CDR2 SYDVKM. Here the CDR3 DNA reads TGTGCCAGCAGACCAGGGACAGCGAACACTGAAGCTTTCTTT. It specifies CASRPGTANTEAFF.

V usage is TRBV9 and J usage is TRBJ2-2; D is undetermined. This CDR3 contains 11 residues. The V gene's germline CDR1 is SGDLS and CDR2 YYNGEE. Trimming left V 5 bases short and J 6 bases short, with 5 bases between. The CDR3 coding sequence is TGTGCCAGCAGTGCGCCCGGGGAGCTGTTTTTT. It codes for CASSAPGELFF.

This chain uses TRBV6-6 with TRBJ1-1; D is undetermined. V shed 5 bases and J shed 2 bases, with 9 bases lying between them. This CDR3 is 13 amino acids long. CDR1 MNHNY and CDR2 SVGAGI come from the germline V gene (reference sequence). For the CDR3, the DNA is TGTGCCAGCAGTACTCAGGCAAACACTGAAGCTTTCTTT. It codes for CASSTQANTEAFF.

The V and J genes are TRBV5-1 and TRBJ1-1; 9 bases line up with TRBD1. The CDR3 is made up of 15 amino acids. The germline V gene has CDR1 SGHRS and CDR2 YFSETQ. V trimming: 3 bases; J trimming: 5 bases; junction bases outside the gene matches: 8. CDR3 bases: TGCGCCAGCAGCTGGGGGGACAGGGCAGGGACTGAAGCTTTCTTT. Protein product: CASSWGDRAGTEAFF.

The chain employs TRBV24-1 and TRBJ2-1; weak D call: TRBD1 (6 bases). From germline, CDR1 is KGHDR and CDR2 SFDVKD. The CDR3 is made up of 15 amino acids. Trimming shortened V by 3 bases and J by 1 base, and 9 bases separated the two germline ends. The CDR3 sequence: CATSDQGQSYNEQFF. The CDR3 DNA is TGTGCCACCAGTGATCAAGGACAGTCCTACAATGAGCAGTTCTTC.

This chain links TRBV18 with TRBJ1-1; weak D call: TRBD1 (5 bases). The germline gives CDR1 KGHSH, CDR2 LQKENI. This CDR3 region has 16 residues. Trimming cost V 2 bases and J 4 bases, with 17 bases left between them. CDR3 DNA sequence: TGTGCCAGCTCACCAATAGAAGGTTCCGGGGGCACTGAAGCTTTCTTT. Protein sequence: CASSPIEGSGGTEAFF.

The chain employs TRBV2 and TRBJ1-2, with 8 bases matching TRBD1. The germline V gene has CDR1 SNHLY and CDR2 FYNNEI. This CDR3 spans 14 amino acids. V lost 10 bases, J lost 1 base, and 8 bases stayed unmatched. The CDR3 region is CATQQGEVNYGYTF. As DNA, the CDR3 is TGTGCCACCCAACAGGGGGAAGTTAACTATGGCTACACCTTC.

This sequence joins TRBV7-8 and TRBJ1-2, with D possibly matching TRBD1 (6 bases). Germline V gene lookup returns CDR1 SGHVS and CDR2 FQNEAQ. The V end was cut by 4 bases, the J end by 1 base, with 10 bases between. CDR3 length: 14 amino acids. The CDR3 DNA sequence: TGTGCCAGCAGCTATCTACAGGGTAACTATGGCTACACCTTC. It is translated as CASSYLQGNYGYTF.

About this clone itself: Within the sample, other DNA sequences also encode this same CDR3. The chain employs TRBV19 and TRBJ1-4; possible D gene TRBD1, 5 bases. V shed 6 bases and J shed 8 bases, with 10 bases lying between them. Germline CDR1 is LNHDA and CDR2 is SQIVND (reference sequence). The length of the CDR3 is 12 residues. CDR3 DNA sequence: TGTGCCAGTAGGCCAAGGGGAGAAAAACTGTTTTTT. Amino acids: CASRPRGEKLFF.

The V and J genes are TRBV15 and TRBJ2-7; unclear D gene. The CDR3 has 13 residues. The V gene's germline CDR1 is LNHNV and CDR2 YYDKDF (reference sequence). Trimming shortened V by 0 bases and J by 6 bases, and 9 bases separated the two germline ends. CDR3 coding DNA: TGTGCCACCAGCAGAGATCCCCCCCGCGAGCAGTACTTC. Its translation: CATSRDPPREQYF.

This clone was found once. The V gene is TRBV18, the J gene TRBJ2-6; 11 positions match TRBD1. V gave up 6 bases and J gave up 0 bases; unmatched junction bases: 10. The CDR3 sequence is 19 residues long. Per germline, CDR1 KGHSH and CDR2 LQKENI. The CDR3 DNA follows: TGTGCCAGCTCCCGGACAGGGGGCGCTTCCACCTCTGGGGCCAACGTCCTGACTTTC. Its protein is CASSRTGGASTSGANVLTF.

V is TRBV11-3 and J is TRBJ2-2, with D possibly TRBD2 on 5 matching bases. CDR3 length: 14 residues. The germline V and J ends were trimmed by 4 bases and 2 bases, with 8 bases remaining between them. Germline V gene data show CDR1 as SGHNT and CDR2 as YENEEA. The CDR3: CASSSGVNTGELFF. The DNA for the CDR3 is TGTGCCAGCAGCTCCGGGGTCAACACCGGGGAGCTGTTTTTT. Full variable domain (missing parts from reference TRBV11-3 and TRBJ2-2): EAGVVQSPRYKIIEKKQPVAFWCNPISGHNTLYWYLQNLGQGPELLIRYENEEAVDDSQLPKDRFSAERLKGVDSTLKIQPAELGDSAVYLCASSSGVNTGELFFGEGSRLTVL.

V and J are TRBV18 and TRBJ2-7; 8 bases line up with TRBD1. This CDR3 contains 13 residues. The V segment lost 3 bases and the J segment 7 bases; nucleotides outside the gene matches: 5. Germline V gives CDR1 KGHSH, CDR2 LQKENI. CDR3 coding DNA: TGTGCCAGCTCACCGGCAGGGGGCGAGGAGCAGTACTTC. This translates into CASSPAGGEEQYF.

The J gene is TRBJ2-3, the V gene TRBV5-1; 10 bases fit TRBD2. V lost 4 bases to trimming and J lost 0 bases; unmatched junction nucleotides: 2. The CDR3 consists of 15 residues. Per germline, CDR1 SGHRS and CDR2 YFSETQ. CDR3 in amino acids: CASSGAGGSTDTQYF. The CDR3 DNA sequence: TGCGCCAGCAGCGGAGCGGGGGGGAGCACAGATACGCAGTATTTT.

CDR3 nucleotide sequence: TGTGCCAGCAGCTCTAGTTGGACCGGGGAGCTGTTTTTT. This codes for CASSSSWTGELFF. V gene TRBV11-3 combines with J gene TRBJ2-2; D is undetermined. Germline V lookup: CDR1 SGHNT, CDR2 YENEEA. V was trimmed by 4 bases and J by 5 bases, leaving 8 bases between them. This CDR3 is built from 13 residues. Full variable domain (outside the CDR3, taken from reference TRBV11-3 and TRBJ2-2): EAGVVQSPRYKIIEKKQPVAFWCNPISGHNTLYWYLQNLGQGPELLIRYENEEAVDDSQLPKDRFSAERLKGVDSTLKIQPAELGDSAVYLCASSSSWTGELFFGEGSRLTVL.

The chain has TRBV2 and TRBJ1-1; maybe TRBD1 (5 bases). The length of the CDR3 is 15 residues. The V end lost 0 bases, the J end lost 7 bases, and 15 bases lay between the germline ends. Per the germline V gene, CDR1 is SNHLY and CDR2 is FYNNEI. CDR3 DNA sequence: TGTGCCAGCAGTGAAGCAGGGGTTAGGGGCATTGAAGCTTTCTTT. It translates to CASSEAGVRGIEAFF.

The rearrangement uses TRBV9 and TRBJ2-5; a possible D gene is TRBD1 (6 bases). The V gene lost 4 bases and the J gene lost 1 base, with 17 bases spanning the gap. The CDR3 is 16 residues long. The germline V gene encodes CDR1 SGDLS and CDR2 YYNGEE. The CDR3 reads CASSFQGRRAQETQYF. DNA for the CDR3: TGTGCCAGCAGCTTTCAGGGGAGACGGGCCCAAGAGACCCAGTACTTC.

V usage is TRBV5-1 and J usage is TRBJ2-7; 9 nucleotides align to TRBD1. Germline CDR1 reads SGHRS; CDR2 reads YFSETQ. V was pared by 3 bases and J by 5 bases, with 9 bases of the junction left unmatched. The length of the CDR3 is 15 residues. CDR3: CASSSPGQGSDEQYF. DNA for the CDR3: TGCGCCAGCAGCTCCCCGGGACAGGGAAGCGACGAGCAGTACTTC.

The chain is built from TRBV9 and TRBJ2-3, with a possible D match to TRBD1 (5 bases). Between the trimmed V and J ends, which lost 3 bases and 2 bases, there was a span of 10 bases. CDR1 SGDLS and CDR2 YYNGEE come from the germline V gene. CDR3 size: 14 residues. As DNA, the CDR3 is TGTGCCAGCAGCGCAAGACAGTCCACAGATACGCAGTATTTT. This codes for CASSARQSTDTQYF.

This rearrangement joins TRBV28 to TRBJ1-6; 8 positions match TRBD1. This CDR3 is 16 amino acids long. The trim removed 4 bases at V and 10 bases at J, leaving 12 bases unmatched. Germline V gene sequence: CDR1 MDHEN, CDR2 SYDVKM. The CDR3 protein is CASSSTSGGIISPLHF. As DNA, the CDR3 is TGTGCCAGCAGTTCTACCTCAGGGGGCATAATATCACCCCTCCACTTT. Together with reference TRBV28 and TRBJ1-6, the CDR3 gives the full variable domain: DVKVTQSSRYLVKRTGEKVFLECVQDMDHENMFWYRQDPGLGLRLIYFSYDVKMKEKGDIPEGYSVSREKKERFSLILESASTNQTSMYLCASSSTSGGIISPLHFGNGTRLTVT.

The CDR3 bases are TGTGCCAGCAGCTTGAGGAGATCGGGTGAAAAACTGTTTTTT. Encoded protein: CASSLRRSGEKLFF. The chain carries TRBV11-2 and TRBJ1-4; D is uncertain. Trimming took 3 bases from V and 7 from J, leaving 12 bases between them. CDR1 and CDR2 (germline): SGHAT, FQNNGV. CDR3 length: 14 residues.

The gene calls are TRBV4-1 and TRBJ2-7; D is perhaps TRBD2 (5 bases). Deletions cut 0 bases from V and 7 bases from J, with 16 bases between. This CDR3 contains 15 residues. Germline V CDR1 and CDR2: MGHRA, YSYEKL. The CDR3 loop is CASSQDRGPGGEQYF. The DNA of the CDR3 is TGCGCCAGCAGCCAAGATAGAGGGCCCGGTGGGGAGCAGTACTTC.

This chain links TRBV7-9 with TRBJ1-2, with 8 nucleotides matching TRBD1. Trimming took 2 bases from V and 6 from J; bases not matched to a gene: 2. The CDR3 runs to 13 residues. The germline V gene encodes CDR1 SEHNR and CDR2 FQNEAQ (reference sequence). CDR3 coding DNA: TGTGCCAGCAGCTTACAGGGGGCCCATGGCTACACCTTC. It codes for CASSLQGAHGYTF.

The chain uses TRBV5-1 and TRBJ2-3; 8 nucleotides align to TRBD2. The J segment lost 6 bases and the V segment lost 2 bases, leaving 5 bases of the junction unmatched. CDR1 and CDR2 from the germline V gene are SGHRS and YFSETQ. The CDR3 sequence is 14 residues long. CDR3 bases: TGCGCCAGCAGCTTAATAGCGGGGATGGATACGCAGTATTTT. Protein: CASSLIAGMDTQYF.

The chain carries TRBV7-3 and TRBJ1-1; 7 bases match TRBD1. The junction had 6 bases not matched to a gene; V was cut back by 1 base and J by 10 bases. The CDR3 covers 13 residues. The germline V gene has CDR1 SGHTA and CDR2 FQGTGA. The CDR3 reads CASSLSATGLAFF. The CDR3 DNA reads as TGTGCCAGCAGCTTAAGCGCGACAGGGTTAGCTTTCTTT.